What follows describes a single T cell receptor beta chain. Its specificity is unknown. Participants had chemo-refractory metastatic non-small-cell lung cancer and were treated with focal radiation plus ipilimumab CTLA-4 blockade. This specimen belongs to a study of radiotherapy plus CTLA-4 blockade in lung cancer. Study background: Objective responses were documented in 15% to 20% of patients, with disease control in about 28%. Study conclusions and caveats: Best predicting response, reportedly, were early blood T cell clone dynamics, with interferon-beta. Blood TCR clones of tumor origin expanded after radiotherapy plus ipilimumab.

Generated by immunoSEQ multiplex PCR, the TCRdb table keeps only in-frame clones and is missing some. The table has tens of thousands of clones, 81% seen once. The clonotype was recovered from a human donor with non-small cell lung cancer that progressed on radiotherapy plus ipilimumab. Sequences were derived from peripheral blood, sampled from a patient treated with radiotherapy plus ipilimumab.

The CDR3 region is CASSVAPNTEAFF. The CDR3 DNA reads TGTGCCAGCAGCGTAGCTCCGAACACTGAAGCTTTCTTT. The chain joins TRBV9 to TRBJ1-1; D is undetermined. The CDR3 runs 13 residues. Trimming removed 0 bases at V and 1 base at J, with 4 bases between. CDR1 SGDLS and CDR2 YYNGEE come from the germline V gene.